This T cell receptor beta chain was identified in a study of blood T cell repertoires in COVID-19 (dated by TCRdb to 2020 to 2021). Turning to the overall study: Samples covering the acute and convalescent phases of COVID-19 were provided by collaborators in the United States, Italy and Spain. Where available, HLA class I and class II types were obtained from metadata supplied by the sample provider rather than from assay-based typing. The material from the prospective study consisted of cDNA or gDNA derived from T cells, B-cell-depleted T cells, or PBMCs. The samples were drawn from two sources: the first 160 participants of the ongoing ImmuneRACE study, and about 1,300 subjects contributed by 6 global collaborators. A freely available public database, intended as a resource for researchers studying the immune response to SARS-CoV-2, is where the repertoires were released. Deeply sampled blood TCRbeta repertoires from subjects exposed to, actively infected with, or recovered from COVID-19 were included in the dataset. Sample metadata almost always included a de-identified subject ID, COVID-19 status, age in years and sex.

TCRbeta CDR3 regions were amplified from genomic DNA by means of the immunoSEQ Assay, a bias-controlled multiplex PCR. From the authors' description of their analysis: The number of nucleated cells in each sample was estimated by amplification of reference gene primers within the assay. To quantify the absolute abundance of each unique TCRbeta CDR3 rearrangement, sequence reads were collapsed and filtered. Productive Simpson clonality was computed per sample as the square root of Simpson's diversity index over productive rearrangements. The clones in this table, taken by TCRdb from immuneACCESS, are in-frame only. Not every clone is retained; where verified, under half of the shortfall comes from an unresolved V gene, and the cause of the rest is unknown. V, J and clone size are taken as reported in that table, and D and trimming were inferred from the DNA itself. The sample table contains 350,000 or so clones; only one count was recorded for 88% of them. In total, the top ten clones hold 1% of the sample.

Details on this clone: What this receptor recognizes is not known. No qualities accompany the bases; no much larger clone lies one base away.

Per the germline V gene, SGHAT is the CDR1 and FQNNGV is the CDR2. The CDR3 numbers 14 residues from cysteine through phenylalanine. Only CDR3 DNA remains: 42 bases, in frame from the first base. The V and J ends are trimmed by 3 bases and 4 bases, leaving 12 bases between them. Paper-wide results and their limitations: Clinical and demographic metadata were provided uncurated, with the amount varying by source and participant.

Participants in the prospective study were aged roughly 18 to 95 years, lived in about two dozen United States geographic areas, and enrolled through a virtual design. In the prospective study, cohorts were assigned on the basis of participant-reported clinical history obtained from a screening survey and a study questionnaire. Exposed participants had been in contact with someone with a PCR-confirmed or clinician-diagnosed COVID-19 case within 2 weeks of study entry. Each participant in the prospective study had whole blood, serum and a nasopharyngeal or oropharyngeal swab collected by mobile phlebotomists. Prospective study participants could optionally give additional blood draws and questionnaires over a roughly two-month period. Blood samples from the prospective study were shipped frozen or at room temperature prior to DNA extraction.

The origin of this receptor is a woman in her twenties or thirties who had been exposed to COVID-19. The sample was PBMCs or T cells enriched from blood (not recorded which). Rearrangement joined TRBV11-2 to TRBJ2-5; tentative D gene TRBD2, with 5 bases matching. This receptor carries the CDR3 CASSFEGSRETQYF. The DNA sequence follows: TGTGCCAGCAGCTTCGAGGGATCGAGAGAGACCCAGTACTTC.